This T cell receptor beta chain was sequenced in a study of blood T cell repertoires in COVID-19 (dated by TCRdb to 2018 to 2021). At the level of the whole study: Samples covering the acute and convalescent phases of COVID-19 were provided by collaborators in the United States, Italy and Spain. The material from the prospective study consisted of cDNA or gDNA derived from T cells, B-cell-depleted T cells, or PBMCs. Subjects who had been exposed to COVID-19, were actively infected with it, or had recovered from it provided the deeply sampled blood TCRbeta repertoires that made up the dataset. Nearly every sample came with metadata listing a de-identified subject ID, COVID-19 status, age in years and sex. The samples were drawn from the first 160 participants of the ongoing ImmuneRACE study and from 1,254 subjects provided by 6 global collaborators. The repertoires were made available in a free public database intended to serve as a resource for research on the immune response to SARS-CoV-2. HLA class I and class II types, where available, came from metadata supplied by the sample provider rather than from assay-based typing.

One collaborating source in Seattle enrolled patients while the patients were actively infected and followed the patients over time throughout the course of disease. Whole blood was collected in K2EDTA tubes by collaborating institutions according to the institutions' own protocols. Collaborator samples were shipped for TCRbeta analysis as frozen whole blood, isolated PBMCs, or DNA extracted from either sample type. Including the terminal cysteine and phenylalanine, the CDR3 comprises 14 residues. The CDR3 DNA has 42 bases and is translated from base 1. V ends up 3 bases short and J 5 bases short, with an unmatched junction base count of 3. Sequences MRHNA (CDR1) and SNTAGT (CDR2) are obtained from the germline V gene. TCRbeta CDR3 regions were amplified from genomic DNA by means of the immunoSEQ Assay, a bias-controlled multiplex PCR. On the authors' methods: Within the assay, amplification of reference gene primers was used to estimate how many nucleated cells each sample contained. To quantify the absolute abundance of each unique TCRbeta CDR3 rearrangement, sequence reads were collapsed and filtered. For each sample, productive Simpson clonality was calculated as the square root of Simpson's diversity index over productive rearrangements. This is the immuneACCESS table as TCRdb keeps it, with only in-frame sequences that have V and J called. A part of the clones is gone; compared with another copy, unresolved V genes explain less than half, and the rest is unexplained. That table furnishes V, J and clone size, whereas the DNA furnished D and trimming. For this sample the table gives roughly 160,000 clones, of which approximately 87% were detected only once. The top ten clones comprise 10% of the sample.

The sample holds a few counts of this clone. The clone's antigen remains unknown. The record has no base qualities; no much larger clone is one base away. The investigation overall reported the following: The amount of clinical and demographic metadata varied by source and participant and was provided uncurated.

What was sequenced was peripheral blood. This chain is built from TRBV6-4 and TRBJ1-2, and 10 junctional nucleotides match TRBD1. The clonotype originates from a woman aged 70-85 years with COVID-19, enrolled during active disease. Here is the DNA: TGTGCCAGCAGTGATCGGACAGGGGGATATGGCTACACCTTC. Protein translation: CASSDRTGGYGYTF.